The 5 T cell receptor beta chains below were found in one sample sequenced in a study of long-term antiretroviral therapy in people with HIV. Samples were assayed with immunoSEQ v3.0 at survey level. The table came from immunoSEQ multiplex PCR; TCRdb's copy has only in-frame clones and leaves some out. This sample has around 15,000 clones, with around 83% found just once. The source was unsorted PBMCs, collected 0.5 years after starting antiretroviral therapy. Receptor source: a woman aged 40 to 55 with HIV.

The chain employs TRBV30 and TRBJ1-3, with D possibly TRBD1 on 5 matching bases. The germline V gene has CDR1 GTSNPN and CDR2 SVGIG (reference sequence). This CDR3 spans 16 amino acids. The V and J ends lost 3 bases and 0 bases respectively, with 15 bases between them. CDR3 loop: CAWRGRERSSGNTIYF. In DNA form, the CDR3 reads TGTGCCTGGAGGGGCAGGGAGAGGAGCTCTGGAAACACCATATATTTT.

Comments on this clone: Sequence at one end of the junction differs from germline and may be a read error. Here the CDR3 reads CASSSEQGQETQYF. The CDR3 DNA reads as TGTGCCAGCAGCTCGGAACAGGGGCAAGAAACCCAGTACTTC. This chain connects TRBV7-8 to TRBJ2-5; 7 nucleotides align to TRBD1. The CDR3 has 14 residues. Germline CDR1 reads SGHVS; CDR2 reads FQNEAQ.

This clone was counted a single time. The rearrangement links TRBV28 to TRBJ1-4; 7 bases are a match to TRBD1. Germline V gene lookup returns CDR1 MDHEN and CDR2 SYDVKM. The CDR3 length is 18 residues. The trim removed 6 bases at V and 5 bases at J, leaving 18 bases unmatched. CDR3 coding DNA: TGTGCCAGCAGAAGACAGGGATCCTTCGTACGCAAGAATGAAAAACTGTTTTTT. It translates to CASRRQGSFVRKNEKLFF.

V is TRBV2 and J is TRBJ1-4; 10 bases align to TRBD1. CDR3 length equals 13 residues. The V gene end was trimmed by 7 bases and the J gene end by 7 bases; junction bases not matched to a gene: 3. Germline lookup yields CDR1 SNHLY and CDR2 FYNNEI. CDR3 sequence: CASNGDRGEKLFF. In DNA, the CDR3 is TGTGCCAGCAATGGGGACAGGGGTGAAAAACTGTTTTTT.

This chain joins TRBV5-1 and TRBJ1-1; D is ambiguous. Germline lookup yields CDR1 SGHRS and CDR2 YFSETQ. Trimming removed 1 base from V and 4 bases from J, with 14 bases in between. This CDR3 contains 15 residues. CDR3 sequence reads: CASSLSTGAPTEAFF. The CDR3 DNA reads as TGCGCCAGCAGCTTGTCGACGGGAGCTCCCACTGAAGCTTTCTTT.